One sample yielded the 15 T cell receptor beta chains listed below, sequenced in a study of response to subunit inactivated influenza vaccine. TCRdb recomputed calls from the RT-PCR reads with MiXCR, one row per CDR3 protein. Among about 540,000 distinct CDR3 sequences listed, under 30% were seen once. The same data also went into a second study, on T cells expressing NK-cell markers. That source notes: Researchers built TCR beta cDNA using 5'RACE template switching with UMIs.

The sequencing used CD4+ T cells sorted from PBMCs, collected about 11 days after vaccination. These receptors all come from a man aged 45-60 years who received an inactivated influenza vaccine.

The chain uses TRBV3-1 and TRBJ2-7; TRBD1 or TRBD2 may be the D gene (6 bases each). Germline V CDR1 and CDR2: LGHDT, YNNKEL (reference sequence). The length of the CDR3 is 13 residues. The V and J ends lost 2 bases and 6 bases respectively, with 11 bases between them. The CDR3 bases are TGTGCCAGCAGCCAAAGGGGGGTCAGCGAGCAGTACTTC. This translates into CASSQRGVSEQYF.

The sample holds a few counts of this clonotype. This rearrangement joins TRBV20-1 to TRBJ2-7, with 9 nucleotides matching TRBD2. This CDR3 is 15 amino acids long. V was clipped by 0 bases and J by 5 bases; unmatched bases: 8. CDR1 and CDR2 from the germline V gene are DFQATT and SNEGSKA (reference sequence). In nucleotides, the CDR3 is TGCAGTGCTAGAGATCTTAGCGGGAGAGGAAACGAGCAGTACTTC. Its protein is CSARDLSGRGNEQYF.

This clonotype was recorded a few times. The chain joins TRBV9 to TRBJ2-1; TRBD2 aligns across 7 bases. V lost 0 bases to trimming and J lost 5 bases; unmatched junction nucleotides: 5. CDR1 and CDR2 from the germline V gene are SGDLS and YYNGEE. The CDR3 totals 15 residues. The CDR3 region is CASSVDLRGNNEQFF. The DNA of the CDR3 is TGTGCCAGCAGCGTAGACTTGCGGGGGAACAATGAGCAGTTCTTC.

This clonotype was observed once. In DNA form, the CDR3 reads TGTGCCAGCAGTTACCAGGGCAGCGAGCAGTTCTTC. Translation gives CASSYQGSEQFF. The V and J genes are TRBV6-6 and TRBJ2-1; a possible D gene is TRBD1 (5 bases). The CDR3 contains 12 residues. Trimming cost V 2 bases and J 10 bases, with 9 bases left between them. CDR1 MNHNY and CDR2 SVGAGI come from the germline V gene (reference sequence).

The rearrangement links TRBV20-1 to TRBJ1-4; no firm D call. Germline lookup yields CDR1 DFQATT and CDR2 SNEGSKA (reference sequence). The CDR3 runs to 14 residues. V lost 3 bases to trimming and J lost 4 bases, with 12 bases between them. The CDR3 nucleotides read TGCAGTGCTAGTATAGCACAGAATAATGAAAAACTGTTTTTT. Amino acid sequence: CSASIAQNNEKLFF.

This chain connects TRBV7-9 to TRBJ1-2, with D perhaps TRBD1 (6 bases). Deletions cut 3 bases from V and 4 bases from J, with 12 bases between. The CDR3 contains 14 residues. The germline V gene has CDR1 SEHNR and CDR2 FQNEAQ (reference sequence). For the CDR3, the DNA is TGTGCCAGCAGCTTTAATAGGGACATCTATGGCTACACCTTC. Translated: CASSFNRDIYGYTF.

CDR3 sequence: CSEREGRDTQYF. For the CDR3, the DNA is TGCAGTGAGCGGGAGGGCCGGGATACGCAGTATTTT. The V and J genes are TRBV20-1 and TRBJ2-3; 10 bases are shared with TRBD2. V lost 7 bases and J lost 6; bases outside the gene matches: 4. CDR1 DFQATT and CDR2 SNEGSKA come from the germline V gene (reference sequence). The CDR3 covers 12 residues.

This clonotype was found a few times. The CDR3 loop is CASSQGPASSTDTQYF. The DNA for the CDR3 is TGCGCCAGCAGCCAAGGCCCTGCTAGCTCCACAGATACGCAGTATTTT. The rearrangement joins TRBV4-3 to TRBJ2-3; weak D call: TRBD2 (5 bases). Trimming shortened V by 1 base and J by 2 bases, and 13 bases separated the two germline ends. The CDR3 runs to 16 residues. Germline CDR1 reads LGHNA; CDR2 reads YSLEER.

This clonotype was found a few times. The chain links TRBV20-1 to TRBJ2-7, with 8 bases identical to TRBD2. CDR1 is DFQATT and CDR2 is SNEGSKA in the germline V gene (reference sequence). The junction had 4 bases not matched to a gene; V was cut back by 5 bases and J by 4 bases. This CDR3 has 12 amino acids. CDR3 bases: TGCAGTGCTCAGACTAGCGAGTACGAGCAGTACTTC. It yields the protein CSAQTSEYEQYF.

CDR3 sequence reads: CASSQDFRYYNSPLHF. The CDR3, as DNA: TGTGCCAGCAGCCAAGACTTCAGGTACTATAATTCACCCCTCCACTTT. The chain employs TRBV3-1 and TRBJ1-6, with D hard to call. V was cut by 0 bases and J by 3 bases, with 9 bases left in between. Germline CDR1 is LGHDT and CDR2 is YNNKEL (reference sequence). This CDR3 has 16 residues.

In this sample, this clonotype turned up a few times. The chain carries TRBV20-1 and TRBJ2-3; 12 bases map to TRBD2. Germline V gene sequence: CDR1 DFQATT, CDR2 SNEGSKA (reference sequence). Trimming took 1 base from V and 5 from J; bases not matched to a gene: 7. CDR3 size: 16 residues. This chain's CDR3 is CSARAVLAGGLDTQYF. The CDR3 DNA follows: TGCAGTGCTAGAGCGGTTCTAGCGGGAGGGTTAGATACGCAGTATTTT.

V and J are TRBV25-1 and TRBJ2-7, with 7 bases matching TRBD1. Unmatched junction bases numbered 10, after V lost 1 base and J lost 7 bases. The germline V gene has CDR1 MGHDK and CDR2 SYGVNS. CDR3 length: 15 amino acids. CDR3 residues: CASSESGQVGREQYF. DNA for the CDR3: TGTGCCAGCAGTGAATCAGGACAGGTGGGCAGAGAGCAGTACTTC.

This chain joins TRBV18 and TRBJ2-1; 8 bases map to TRBD1. This CDR3 has 16 residues. V was pared by 5 bases and J by 6 bases, with 12 bases of the junction left unmatched. Germline V gene data show CDR1 as KGHSH and CDR2 as LQKENI. CDR3 protein: CASSANFRDRSNEQFF. The DNA of the CDR3 is TGTGCCAGCTCAGCTAATTTCCGGGACAGGAGCAATGAGCAGTTCTTC.

This CDR3 reads CASSPLANNEQFF. Here the CDR3 DNA reads TGTGCCAGCAGCCCACTAGCGAACAATGAGCAGTTCTTC. The chain joins TRBV7-9 to TRBJ2-1; the match to TRBD2 covers 7 bases. This CDR3 has 13 residues. J was trimmed by 5 bases and V by 5 bases; bases with no gene match: 3. Germline loops: CDR1 SEHNR, CDR2 FQNEAQ (reference sequence). The entire variable domain, with the rest obtained from reference TRBV7-9 and TRBJ2-1, is as follows: DTGVSQNPRHKITKRGQNVTFRCDPISEHNRLYWYRQTLGQGPEFLTYFQNEAQLEKSRLLSDRFSAERPKGSFSTLEIQRTEQGDSAMYLCASSPLANNEQFFGPGTRLTVL.

The genes are TRBV29-1 and TRBJ2-7; tentatively, D is TRBD2 (6 bases). The CDR3 length is 13 residues. Germline CDR1 SQVTM, CDR2 ANQGSEA. Between the trimmed V and J ends, which lost 4 bases and 3 bases, there was a span of 13 bases. The DNA for the CDR3 is TGCAGCGTTGGTGGGAGGTCCTTCTACGAGCAGTACTTC. Residues: CSVGGRSFYEQYF.